Following are 15 T cell receptor beta chains from one sample sequenced in a study of cytomegalovirus exposure and HLA in healthy donors. The primer mix had 60 Vbeta and 13 Jbeta primers. Sequenced by immunoSEQ multiplex PCR; TCRdb stores in-frame clones only, minus some. The sample has 310,000 or so clones; around 90% are singletons. Sequencing was performed on PBMCs. These receptors were collected from a young woman in good health and CMV-seronegative.

The V call is TRBV10-3, the J call TRBJ1-6; D is unclear. CDR1 and CDR2 (germline): ENHRY, SYGVKD. The CDR3 loop spans 16 amino acids. V was trimmed by 0 bases and J by 10 bases, leaving 16 bases between them. CDR3 DNA sequence: TGTGCCATCAGTGAGTCGTATAGGGCGAGAGGGTCACCCCTCCACTTT. It encodes CAISESYRARGSPLHF.

This rearrangement joins TRBV13 to TRBJ2-6; D is unresolved. CDR3 size: 15 residues. Between the trimmed V and J ends, which lost 4 bases and 0 bases, there was a span of 7 bases. Germline-derived CDR1 and CDR2 are PRHDT and FYEKMQ (reference sequence). The CDR3 DNA reads as TGTGCCAGCAGCTCGAGCCCCTCTGGGGCCAACGTCCTGACTTTC. It translates to CASSSSPSGANVLTF.

The gene calls are TRBV6-5 and TRBJ1-3; D is unclear. Looked up from germline, CDR1 is MNHEY and CDR2 is SVGAGI. CDR3 length: 15 residues. Trimming cost V 7 bases and J 0 bases, with 13 bases left between them. CDR3 sequence: CASTPRVNSGNTIYF. CDR3 bases: TGTGCCAGCACCCCCCGGGTAAACTCTGGAAACACCATATATTTT.

The chain carries TRBV9 and TRBJ1-4; D might be TRBD1 (6 bases). Germline assignment: CDR1 SGDLS and CDR2 YYNGEE. The germline V and J ends were trimmed by 3 bases and 8 bases, with 14 bases remaining between them. CDR3 length: 14 residues. The CDR3 is CASSARRGGEKLFF. CDR3 nucleotide sequence: TGTGCCAGCAGCGCCCGCAGGGGCGGGGAAAAACTGTTTTTT.

This clone appeared a few times. The chain is built from TRBV5-1 and TRBJ1-1; tentative D call: TRBD1 (5 bases). The CDR3 runs 13 residues. Trimming cost V 4 bases and J 4 bases, with 11 bases left between them. The germline V gene has CDR1 SGHRS and CDR2 YFSETQ. CDR3 protein: CASSTGNPTEAFF. In DNA, the CDR3 is TGCGCCAGCAGCACAGGTAATCCCACTGAAGCTTTCTTT.

The chain is built from TRBV11-2 and TRBJ2-7; no clear D. The CDR3 extends over 14 amino acids. Trimming removed 5 bases from V and 2 bases from J, with 13 bases in between. In germline, CDR1 is SGHAT, CDR2 FQNNGV. CDR3 bases: TGTGCCAGCAGCCCCCCGACACCCCCCTACGAGCAGTACTTC. It codes for CASSPPTPPYEQYF.

This clone was seen once. J is TRBJ2-3 and V is TRBV9; 9 bases align to TRBD2. The length of the CDR3 is 15 residues. Germline values: CDR1 SGDLS, CDR2 YYNGEE. After removal of 3 bases from V and 5 bases from J, the junction contained 7 bases not matched to a gene. For the CDR3, the DNA is TGTGCCAGCAGCGGGGCGGGGGGGCCCTTAGATACGCAGTATTTT. Amino acids: CASSGAGGPLDTQYF.

This chain uses TRBV7-7 with TRBJ1-1; D not resolved. The germline V and J ends were trimmed by 5 bases and 4 bases, with 11 bases remaining between them. The CDR3 consists of 13 residues. CDR1 SSHAT and CDR2 FNYEAQ come from the germline V gene (reference sequence). The CDR3, as DNA: TGTGCCAGCAGCCCTGGTCCGGGCACTGAAGCTTTCTTT. It codes for CASSPGPGTEAFF. Supplemented by reference TRBV7-7 and TRBJ1-1, the full variable domain reads GAGVSQSPRYKVTKRGQDVTLRCDPISSHATLYWYQQALGQGPEFLTYFNYEAQPDKSGLPSDRFSAERPEGSISTLTIQRTEQRDSAMYRCASSPGPGTEAFFGQGTRLTVV.

About this clone itself: At one end, the junction sequence differs from germline, possibly due to a read error. The same CDR3 also results from other DNA sequences found in this sample. The V and J genes are TRBV7-6 and TRBJ1-5; no definite D call. This CDR3 region has 13 residues. The germline CDR1 and CDR2 sequences are SGHVS and FNYEAQ. This CDR3 reads CASSKNGEAAQHF. CDR3 nucleotides: TGTGCTAGCAGCAAAAACGGGGAGGCGGCCCAGCATTTT.

The chain combines TRBV7-9 with TRBJ1-5, with 9 nucleotides matching TRBD1. Unmatched junction bases numbered 3, after V lost 5 bases and J lost 4 bases. The CDR3 is 14 amino acids. CDR1 is SEHNR and CDR2 is FQNEAQ in the germline V gene (reference sequence). CDR3 region: CASSEQGANQPQHF. Written as DNA, the CDR3 is TGTGCCAGCAGCGAACAGGGGGCTAATCAGCCCCAGCATTTT.

The chain employs TRBV6-1 and TRBJ1-5; 9 bases fit TRBD1. CDR1 and CDR2 from the germline V gene are MNHNS and SASEGT. The J segment lost 6 bases and the V segment lost 5 bases, leaving 2 bases of the junction unmatched. The CDR3 contains 13 residues. This CDR3 is CASSSTGGQPQHF. The CDR3 coding sequence is TGTGCCAGCAGTTCGACAGGGGGTCAGCCCCAGCATTTT.

This clone is a singleton in its sample. The J gene is TRBJ1-3, the V gene TRBV7-6; 8 nucleotides agree with TRBD1. From germline, CDR1 is SGHVS and CDR2 FNYEAQ. Germline trimming cut 4 bases from V and 2 bases from J; bases unmatched to any gene: 1. CDR3 length equals 14 residues. CDR3 protein: CASSWTGTGNTIYF. CDR3 nucleotide sequence: TGTGCCAGCAGCTGGACAGGGACTGGAAACACCATATATTTT.

Details on this clone: At one end, the junction sequence differs from germline, possibly due to a read error. The chain employs TRBV7-9 and TRBJ1-3, with a tentative D call TRBD1 (6 bases). The CDR3 loop spans 15 amino acids. Germline V gives CDR1 SEHNR, CDR2 FQNEAQ (reference sequence). This CDR3 reads CSSSLDRSSGNTIYF. The CDR3 coding sequence is TGTTCCAGCAGCTTAGACAGGAGCTCTGGAAACACCATATATTTT.

This sequence joins TRBV4-1 and TRBJ1-3, with 7 bases matching TRBD1. Unmatched junction bases numbered 7, after V lost 0 bases and J lost 8 bases. The germline V gene encodes CDR1 MGHRA and CDR2 YSYEKL. This CDR3 spans 15 amino acids. This chain's CDR3 is CASSQDRQGIYTIYF. CDR3 sequence (DNA): TGCGCCAGCAGCCAAGATCGACAGGGTATATACACCATATATTTT.

The CDR3 here is CASSWTPVGEKLFF. For the CDR3, the DNA is TGCGCCAGCAGCTGGACTCCAGTCGGAGAAAAACTGTTTTTT. The V gene is TRBV5-1, the J gene TRBJ1-4; D gene ambiguous. Trimming took off 3 bases at V and 8 bases at J, with 14 bases between the two ends. Germline V gives CDR1 SGHRS, CDR2 YFSETQ. The CDR3 extends over 14 amino acids.